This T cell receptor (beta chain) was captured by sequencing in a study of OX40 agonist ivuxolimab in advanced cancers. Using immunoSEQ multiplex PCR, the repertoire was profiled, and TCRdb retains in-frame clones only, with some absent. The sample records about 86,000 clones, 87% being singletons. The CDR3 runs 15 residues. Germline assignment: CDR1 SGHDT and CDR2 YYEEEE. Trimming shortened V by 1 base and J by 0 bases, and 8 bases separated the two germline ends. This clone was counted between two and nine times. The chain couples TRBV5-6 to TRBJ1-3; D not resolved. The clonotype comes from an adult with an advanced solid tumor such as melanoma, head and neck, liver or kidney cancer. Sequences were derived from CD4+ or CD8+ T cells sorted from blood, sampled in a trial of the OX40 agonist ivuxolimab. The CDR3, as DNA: TGTGCCAGCAGCTTGTATTCCAGCTCTGGAAACACCATATATTTT. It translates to CASSLYSSSGNTIYF. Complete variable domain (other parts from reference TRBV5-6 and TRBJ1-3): DAGVTQSPTHLIKTRGQQVTLRCSPKSGHDTVSWYQQALGQGPQFIFQYYEEEERQRGNFPDRFSGHQFPNYSSELNVNALLLGDSALYLCASSLYSSSGNTIYFGEGSWLTVV.